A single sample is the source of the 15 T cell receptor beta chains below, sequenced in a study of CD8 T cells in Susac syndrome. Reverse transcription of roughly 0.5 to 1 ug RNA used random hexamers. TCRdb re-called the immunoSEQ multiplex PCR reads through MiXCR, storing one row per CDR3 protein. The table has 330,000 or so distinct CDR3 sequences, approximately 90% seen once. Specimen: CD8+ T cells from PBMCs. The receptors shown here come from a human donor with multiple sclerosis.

CDR3 nucleotide sequence: TGTGCCATCAGTGAGTCGCGGGGCGCAGATACGCAGTATTTT. It yields the protein CAISESRGADTQYF. The chain employs TRBV10-3 and TRBJ2-3, with D perhaps matching TRBD2 (6 bases). Germline assignment: CDR1 ENHRY and CDR2 SYGVKD. V was pared by 0 bases and J by 4 bases, with 8 bases between. The CDR3 contains 14 residues.

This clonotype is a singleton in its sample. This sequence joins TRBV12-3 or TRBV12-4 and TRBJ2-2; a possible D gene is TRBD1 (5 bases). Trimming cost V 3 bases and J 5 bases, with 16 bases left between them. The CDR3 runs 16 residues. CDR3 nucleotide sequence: TGTGCCAGCAGTTTGGGGCGTGTTGGTGGAACCGGGGAGCTGTTTTTT. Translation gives CASSLGRVGGTGELFF.

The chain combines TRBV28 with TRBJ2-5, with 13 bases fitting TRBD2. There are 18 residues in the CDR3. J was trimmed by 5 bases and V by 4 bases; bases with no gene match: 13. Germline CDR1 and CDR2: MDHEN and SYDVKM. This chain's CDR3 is CASSSPWTSGRFWETQYF. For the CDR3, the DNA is TGTGCCAGCAGTTCACCATGGACTAGCGGGAGATTTTGGGAGACCCAGTACTTC.

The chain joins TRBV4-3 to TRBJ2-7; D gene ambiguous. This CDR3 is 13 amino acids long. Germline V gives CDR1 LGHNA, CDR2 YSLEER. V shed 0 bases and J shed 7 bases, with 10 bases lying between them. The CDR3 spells CASSQDVTEEQYF. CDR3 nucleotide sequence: TGCGCCAGCAGCCAAGATGTGACGGAAGAGCAGTACTTC.

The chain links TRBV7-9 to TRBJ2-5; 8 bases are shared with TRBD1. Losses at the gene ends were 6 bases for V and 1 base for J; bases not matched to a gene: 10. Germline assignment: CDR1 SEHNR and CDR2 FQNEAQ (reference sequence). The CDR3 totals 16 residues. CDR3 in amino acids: CASSGRGQGGQETQYF. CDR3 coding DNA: TGTGCCAGCAGTGGCCGCGGACAGGGAGGCCAAGAGACCCAGTACTTC.

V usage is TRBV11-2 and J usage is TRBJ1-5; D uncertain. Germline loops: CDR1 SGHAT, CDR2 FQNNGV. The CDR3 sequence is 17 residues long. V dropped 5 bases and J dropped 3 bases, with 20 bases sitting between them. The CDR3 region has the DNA TGTGCCAGCAGCCGCGGGATTTTTGGGCTCGACAATCAGCCCCAGCATTTT. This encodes CASSRGIFGLDNQPQHF.

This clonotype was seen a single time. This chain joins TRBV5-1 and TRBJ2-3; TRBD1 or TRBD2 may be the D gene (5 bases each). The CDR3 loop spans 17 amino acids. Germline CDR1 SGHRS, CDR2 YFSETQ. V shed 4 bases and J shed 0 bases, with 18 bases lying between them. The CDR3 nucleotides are TGCGCCAGCAGCCCTACCCGGGACCCGCGGAGCACAGATACGCAGTATTTT. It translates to CASSPTRDPRSTDTQYF. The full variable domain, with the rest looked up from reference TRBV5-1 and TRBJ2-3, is KAGVTQTPRYLIKTRGQQVTLSCSPISGHRSVSWYQQTPGQGLQFLFEYFSETQRNKGNFPGRFSGRQFSNSRSEMNVSTLELGDSALYLCASSPTRDPRSTDTQYFGPGTRLTVL.

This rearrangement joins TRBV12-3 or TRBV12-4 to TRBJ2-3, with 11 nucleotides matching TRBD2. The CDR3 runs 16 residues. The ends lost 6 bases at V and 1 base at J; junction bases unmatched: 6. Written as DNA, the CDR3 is TGTGCCAGCAGGAGTAGCGGGGGGGATGGCACAGATACGCAGTATTTT. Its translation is CASRSSGGDGTDTQYF.

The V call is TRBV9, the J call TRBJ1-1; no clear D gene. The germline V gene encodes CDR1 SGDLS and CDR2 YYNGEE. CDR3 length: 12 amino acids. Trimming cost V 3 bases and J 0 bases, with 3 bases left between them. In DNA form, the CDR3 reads TGTGCCAGCAGCGACATGAACACTGAAGCTTTCTTT. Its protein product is CASSDMNTEAFF.

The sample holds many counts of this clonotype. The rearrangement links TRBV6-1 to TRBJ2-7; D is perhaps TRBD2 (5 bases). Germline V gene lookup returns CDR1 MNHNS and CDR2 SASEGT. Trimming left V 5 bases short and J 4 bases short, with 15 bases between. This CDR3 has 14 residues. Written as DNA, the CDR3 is TGTGCCAGCAGTTTGTTAGCCGCGGGTTACGAGCAGTACTTC. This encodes CASSLLAAGYEQYF.

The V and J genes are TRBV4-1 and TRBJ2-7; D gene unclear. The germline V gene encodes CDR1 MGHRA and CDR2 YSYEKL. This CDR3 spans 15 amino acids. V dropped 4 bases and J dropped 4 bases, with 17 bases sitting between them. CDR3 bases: TGCGCCAGCAGCCCGGGCGTAACCACCCTTTACGAGCAGTACTTC. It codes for CASSPGVTTLYEQYF.

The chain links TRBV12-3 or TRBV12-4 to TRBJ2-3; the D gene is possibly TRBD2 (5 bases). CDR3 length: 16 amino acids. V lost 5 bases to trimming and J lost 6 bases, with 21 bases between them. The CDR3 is CASSADWRIFVDTQYF. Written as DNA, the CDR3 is TGTGCCAGCAGTGCGGACTGGCGAATATTTGTGGATACGCAGTATTTT.

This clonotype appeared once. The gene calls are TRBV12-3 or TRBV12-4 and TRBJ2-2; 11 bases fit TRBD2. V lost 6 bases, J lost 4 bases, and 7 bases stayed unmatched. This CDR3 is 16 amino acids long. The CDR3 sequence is CASSGGLAGPTGELFF. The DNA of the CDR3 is TGTGCCAGCAGCGGAGGACTAGCGGGTCCCACCGGGGAGCTGTTTTTT.

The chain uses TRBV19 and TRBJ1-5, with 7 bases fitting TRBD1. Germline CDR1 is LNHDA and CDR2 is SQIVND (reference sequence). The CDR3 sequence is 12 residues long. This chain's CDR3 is CVRQGGYQPQHF. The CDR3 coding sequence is TGTGTCCGGCAGGGGGGGTACCAGCCCCAGCATTTT.

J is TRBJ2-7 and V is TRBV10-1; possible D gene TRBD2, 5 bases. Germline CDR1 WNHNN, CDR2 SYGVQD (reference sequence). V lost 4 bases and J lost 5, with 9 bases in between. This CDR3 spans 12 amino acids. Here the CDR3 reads CASSVTRHEQYF. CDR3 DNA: TGCGCCAGCAGTGTCACTAGGCACGAGCAGTACTTC.